This T cell receptor (beta chain) was profiled in a study of identical twins. Each CDR3 protein gets one entry after TCRdb re-called the 5' RACE reads with MiXCR. The data hold around 230,000 distinct CDR3 sequences, with 5.5% to 7.5% observed a single time. There are 15 residues in the CDR3. V was clipped by 4 bases and J by 4 bases; unmatched bases: 7. Germline V gene data show CDR1 as MNHEY and CDR2 as SVGAGI. These data were likewise used in another study, on T cells expressing NK-cell markers.

The sample comprised CD8+ T cells sorted from blood. The receptor was derived from a woman aged 18-29 years in good health. The chain joins TRBV6-5 to TRBJ1-1, with 9 positions matching TRBD1. The CDR3 nucleotides are TGTGCCAGCAGTTCGTACAGGGGGCTTGGCACTGAAGCTTTCTTT. Its translation: CASSSYRGLGTEAFF.